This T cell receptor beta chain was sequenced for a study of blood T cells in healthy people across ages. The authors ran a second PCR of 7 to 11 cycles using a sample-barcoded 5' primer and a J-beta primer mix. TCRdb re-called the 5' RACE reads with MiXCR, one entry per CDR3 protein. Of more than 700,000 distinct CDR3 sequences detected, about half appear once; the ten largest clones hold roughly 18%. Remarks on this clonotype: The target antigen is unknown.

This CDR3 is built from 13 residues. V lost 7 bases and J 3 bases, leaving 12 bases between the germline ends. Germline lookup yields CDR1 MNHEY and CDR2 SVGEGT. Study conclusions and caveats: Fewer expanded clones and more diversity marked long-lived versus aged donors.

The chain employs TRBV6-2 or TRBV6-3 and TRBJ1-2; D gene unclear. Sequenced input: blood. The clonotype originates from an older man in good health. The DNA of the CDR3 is TGTGCCAGCACCTTGGACGGAGACTATGGCTACACCTTC. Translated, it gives CASTLDGDYGYTF.